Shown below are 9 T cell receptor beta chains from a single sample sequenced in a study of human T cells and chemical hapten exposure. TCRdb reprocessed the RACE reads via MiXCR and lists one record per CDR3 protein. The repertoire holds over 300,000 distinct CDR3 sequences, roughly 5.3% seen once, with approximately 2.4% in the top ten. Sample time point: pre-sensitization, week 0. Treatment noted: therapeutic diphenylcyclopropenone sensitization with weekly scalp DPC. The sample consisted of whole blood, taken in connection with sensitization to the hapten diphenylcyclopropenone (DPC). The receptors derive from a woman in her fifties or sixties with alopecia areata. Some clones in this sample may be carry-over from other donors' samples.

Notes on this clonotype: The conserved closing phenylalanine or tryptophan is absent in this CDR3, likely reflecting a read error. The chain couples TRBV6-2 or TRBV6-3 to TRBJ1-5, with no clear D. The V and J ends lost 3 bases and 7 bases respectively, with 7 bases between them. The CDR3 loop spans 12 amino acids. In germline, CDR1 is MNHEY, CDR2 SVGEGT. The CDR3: CASSYGGQPQHY. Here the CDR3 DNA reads TGTGCCAGCAGTTATGGAGGGCAGCCCCAGCATTAT.

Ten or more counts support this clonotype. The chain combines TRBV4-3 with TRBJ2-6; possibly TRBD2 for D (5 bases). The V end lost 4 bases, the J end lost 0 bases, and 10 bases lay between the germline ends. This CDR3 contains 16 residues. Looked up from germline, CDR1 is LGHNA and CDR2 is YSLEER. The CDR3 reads CASSPGLVSGANVLTF. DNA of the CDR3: TGCGCCAGCAGCCCCGGACTTGTCTCTGGGGCCAACGTCCTGACTTTC.

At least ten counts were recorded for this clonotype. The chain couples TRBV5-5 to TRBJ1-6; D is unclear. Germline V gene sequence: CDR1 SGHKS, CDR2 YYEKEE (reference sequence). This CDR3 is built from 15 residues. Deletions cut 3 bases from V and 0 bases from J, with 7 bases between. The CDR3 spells CASSSRSSYNSPLHF. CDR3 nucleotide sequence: TGTGCCAGCAGCTCCAGGAGCTCCTATAATTCACCCCTCCACTTT.

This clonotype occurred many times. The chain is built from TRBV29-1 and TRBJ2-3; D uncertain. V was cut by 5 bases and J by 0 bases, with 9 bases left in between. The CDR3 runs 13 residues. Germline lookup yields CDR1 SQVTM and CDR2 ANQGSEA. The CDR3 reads CSVSSPSTDTQYF. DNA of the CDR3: TGCAGCGTTAGTTCTCCTAGCACAGATACGCAGTATTTT.

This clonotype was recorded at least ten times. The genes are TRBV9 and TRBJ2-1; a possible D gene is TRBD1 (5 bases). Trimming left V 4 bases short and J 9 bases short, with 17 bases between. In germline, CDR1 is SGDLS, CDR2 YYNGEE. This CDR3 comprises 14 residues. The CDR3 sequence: CASSPPAGLGEQFF. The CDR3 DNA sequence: TGTGCCAGCAGCCCTCCGGCAGGGCTGGGTGAGCAGTTCTTC.

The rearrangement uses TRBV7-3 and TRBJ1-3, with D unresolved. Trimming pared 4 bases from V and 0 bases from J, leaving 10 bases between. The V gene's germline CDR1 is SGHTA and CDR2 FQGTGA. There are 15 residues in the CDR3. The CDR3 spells CASSSGRNSGNTIYF. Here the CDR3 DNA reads TGTGCCAGCAGCTCCGGACGGAACTCTGGAAACACCATATATTTT.

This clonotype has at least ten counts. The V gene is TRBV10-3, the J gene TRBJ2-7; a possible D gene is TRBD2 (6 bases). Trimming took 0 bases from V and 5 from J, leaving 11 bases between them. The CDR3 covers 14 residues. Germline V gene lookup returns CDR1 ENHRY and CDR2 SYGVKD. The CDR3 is CAISESEGSHEQYF. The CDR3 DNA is TGTGCCATCAGTGAGTCGGAGGGGAGCCACGAGCAGTACTTC.

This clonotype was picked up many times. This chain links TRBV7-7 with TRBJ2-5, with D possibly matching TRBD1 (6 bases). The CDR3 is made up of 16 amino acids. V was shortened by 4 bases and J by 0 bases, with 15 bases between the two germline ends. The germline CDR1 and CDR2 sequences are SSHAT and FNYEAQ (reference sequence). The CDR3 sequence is CASSSYRVPDQETQYF. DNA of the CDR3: TGTGCCAGCAGCTCTTACAGGGTCCCGGACCAAGAGACCCAGTACTTC.

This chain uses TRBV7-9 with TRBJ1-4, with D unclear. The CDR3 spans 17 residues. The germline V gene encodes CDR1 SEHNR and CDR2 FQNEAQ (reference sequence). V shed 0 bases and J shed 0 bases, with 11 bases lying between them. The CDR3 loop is CASSLAGWGATNEKLFF. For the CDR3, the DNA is TGTGCCAGCAGCTTAGCGGGTTGGGGAGCAACTAATGAAAAACTGTTTTTT. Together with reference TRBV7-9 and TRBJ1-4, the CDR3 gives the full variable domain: DTGVSQNPRHKITKRGQNVTFRCDPISEHNRLYWYRQTLGQGPEFLTYFQNEAQLEKSRLLSDRFSAERPKGSFSTLEIQRTEQGDSAMYLCASSLAGWGATNEKLFFGSGTQLSVL.